The 32 T cell receptor beta chains presented below share a single source sample, sequenced in a study of long-term antiretroviral therapy in people with HIV. They ran version v3.0 of the immunoSEQ assay at survey level. Profiling relied on immunoSEQ multiplex PCR, and the TCRdb table lists in-frame clones only, not all of them. The sample includes 25,000 to 30,000 clones, roughly 84% of them seen just once. The sample was unsorted PBMCs, taken 0.4 years after starting antiretroviral therapy. These TCRs come from a man between 18 and 35 years old with HIV.

This clone has a single count. The CDR3 region has the DNA TGCGCCAGCAGCCACCCCTTCCGGGACAGGGTCCCCTACAATGAGCAGTTCTTC. This sequence encodes CASSHPFRDRVPYNEQFF. The chain recombines TRBV4-3 with TRBJ2-1; 9 nucleotides line up with TRBD1. The V gene's germline CDR1 is LGHNA and CDR2 YSLEER. The CDR3 sequence is 18 residues long. Trimming took 3 bases from V and 2 from J; bases not matched to a gene: 11.

The chain combines TRBV6-5 with TRBJ1-2; no definite D call. The CDR3 is 14 residues long. Trimming pared 4 bases from V and 6 bases from J, leaving 15 bases between. CDR1 and CDR2 from the germline V gene are MNHEY and SVGAGI. This CDR3 reads CASSWRLEGNGYTF. CDR3 nucleotides: TGTGCCAGCAGTTGGCGGTTGGAAGGGAATGGCTACACCTTC.

The gene calls are TRBV11-2 and TRBJ1-2; 7 nucleotides align to TRBD1. Per germline, CDR1 SGHAT and CDR2 FQNNGV. This CDR3 comprises 14 residues. V lost 5 bases to trimming and J lost 6 bases; unmatched junction nucleotides: 9. CDR3 protein: CASSPDRVWDGYTF. The CDR3 DNA sequence: TGTGCCAGCAGCCCAGACAGGGTCTGGGATGGCTACACCTTC.

V is TRBV9 and J is TRBJ2-1; a possible D gene is TRBD2 (6 bases). The CDR3 consists of 14 residues. CDR1 is SGDLS and CDR2 is YYNGEE in the germline V gene. The V end lost 5 bases, the J end lost 2 bases, and 11 bases lay between the germline ends. In DNA form, the CDR3 reads TGTGCCAGCAGTGAAGGCGGGGCCTACAATGAGCAGTTCTTC. Translation: CASSEGGAYNEQFF.

This chain links TRBV19 with TRBJ2-5; TRBD1 is a possible D gene (5 bases). Germline V CDR1 and CDR2: LNHDA, SQIVND (reference sequence). CDR3 length equals 14 residues. V lost 3 bases and J lost 5, with 13 bases in between. The DNA for the CDR3 is TGTGCCAGTAGTATGGGGCAGGGCTGGGAGACCCAGTACTTC. This encodes CASSMGQGWETQYF.

This clone was counted between two and nine times. The rearrangement links TRBV14 to TRBJ2-1, with D possibly matching TRBD1 (6 bases). This CDR3 comprises 16 residues. CDR1 and CDR2 from the germline V gene are SGHDN and FVKESK. Trimming pared 2 bases from V and 5 bases from J, leaving 16 bases between. CDR3 region: CASSQIPGQSDNEQFF. CDR3 bases: TGTGCCAGCAGCCAAATTCCAGGACAGTCCGACAATGAGCAGTTCTTC.

The chain has TRBV6-6 and TRBJ2-7; TRBD2 might be the D (6 bases). Germline V lookup: CDR1 MNHNY, CDR2 SVGAGI (reference sequence). CDR3 length: 15 amino acids. Trimming cost V 0 bases and J 4 bases, with 13 bases left between them. In DNA form, the CDR3 reads TGTGCCAGCAGTTACTCTTTGTGGACTACGTACGAGCAGTACTTC. Translated, it gives CASSYSLWTTYEQYF.

The CDR3 loop reads CASSQNSDSGNTIYF. The CDR3 bases are TGTGCCAGCAGCCAAAACTCAGACTCTGGAAACACCATATATTTT. The chain employs TRBV14 and TRBJ1-3; no clear D. Trimming cost V 2 bases and J 0 bases, with 8 bases left between them. Germline CDR1 is SGHDN and CDR2 is FVKESK. CDR3 size: 15 residues. The full variable domain, its missing parts supplied by reference TRBV14 and TRBJ1-3, is EAGVTQFPSHSVIEKGQTVTLRCDPISGHDNLYWYRRVMGKEIKFLLHFVKESKQDESGMPNNRFLAERTGGTYSTLKVQPAELEDSGVYFCASSQNSDSGNTIYFGEGSWLTVV.

The chain combines TRBV6-6 with TRBJ1-4; no clear D. The CDR3 has 10 residues. Trimming took off 7 bases at V and 12 bases at J, with 9 bases between the two ends. In germline, CDR1 is MNHNY, CDR2 SVGAGI (reference sequence). CDR3 nucleotide sequence: TGTGCCAGCACCAAGGGTGAACTGTTTTTT. It encodes CASTKGELFF.

V and J are TRBV12-5 and TRBJ1-2; maybe TRBD1 (6 bases). The CDR3 spans 13 residues. V shed 5 bases and J shed 2 bases, with 9 bases lying between them. Germline CDR1 is LGHNT and CDR2 is FRNRAP. CDR3 loop: CASGDGQNYGYTF. In DNA form, the CDR3 reads TGTGCTAGTGGTGACGGACAGAACTATGGCTACACCTTC. Full variable domain (remainder filled in from reference TRBV12-5 and TRBJ1-2): DARVTQTPRHKVTEMGQEVTMRCQPILGHNTVFWYRQTMMQGLELLAYFRNRAPLDDSGMPKDRFSAEMPDATLATLKIQPSEPRDSAVYFCASGDGQNYGYTFGSGTRLTVV.

This sequence joins TRBV19 and TRBJ1-1, with D possibly being TRBD1 (5 bases). There are 14 residues in the CDR3. Germline V gene data show CDR1 as LNHDA and CDR2 as SQIVND (reference sequence). V shed 8 bases and J shed 4 bases, with 17 bases lying between them. The CDR3 region is CASSGLGGTTEAFF. The CDR3 bases are TGTGCCAGTTCGGGGCTAGGAGGGACCACTGAAGCTTTCTTT.

The chain employs TRBV5-1 and TRBJ2-7; 12 bases align to TRBD1. CDR1 is SGHRS and CDR2 is YFSETQ in the germline V gene. The CDR3 spans 14 residues. The V and J ends lost 4 bases and 6 bases, in that order; junction bases with no gene match: 5. This CDR3 is CASSGGQGAFEQYF. The CDR3 DNA sequence: TGCGCCAGCAGCGGGGGACAGGGGGCATTCGAGCAGTACTTC. Filled out from reference TRBV5-1 and TRBJ2-7, the complete variable domain reads KAGVTQTPRYLIKTRGQQVTLSCSPISGHRSVSWYQQTPGQGLQFLFEYFSETQRNKGNFPGRFSGRQFSNSRSEMNVSTLELGDSALYLCASSGGQGAFEQYFGPGTRLTVT.

The chain joins TRBV6-4 to TRBJ1-6; D gene unclear. The CDR3 has 13 residues. V dropped 0 bases and J dropped 6 bases, with 3 bases sitting between them. Germline CDR1 and CDR2: MRHNA and SNTAGT. In nucleotides, the CDR3 is TGTGCCAGCAGTGACTCGGGTAATTCACCCCTCCACTTT. It encodes CASSDSGNSPLHF.

V is TRBV7-2 and J is TRBJ2-4; 8 nucleotides match TRBD1. The CDR3 is made up of 16 amino acids. Looked up from germline, CDR1 is SGHTA and CDR2 is FQGNSA. V dropped 5 bases and J dropped 5; count of bases not matched to a gene: 11. DNA for the CDR3: TGTGCCAGCAGCCACATACCGACAGGGGTTCAAAACATTCAGTACTTC. As protein: CASSHIPTGVQNIQYF.

This chain's CDR3 is CASSPDNTGGGYTF. In nucleotides, the CDR3 is TGCGCCAGCAGTCCGGACAATACTGGAGGAGGCTACACCTTC. The genes are TRBV10-2 and TRBJ1-2; D possibly corresponds to TRBD1 (5 bases). Per the germline V gene, CDR1 is WSHSY and CDR2 is SAAADI. The CDR3 runs to 14 residues. The ends were cut back, 5 bases at V and 8 bases at J, with 18 bases in the middle.

The chain carries TRBV9 and TRBJ1-1, with a possible D match to TRBD1 (6 bases). V dropped 0 bases and J dropped 3 bases, with 9 bases sitting between them. This CDR3 has 14 amino acids. Germline-derived CDR1 and CDR2 are SGDLS and YYNGEE. CDR3 sequence reads: CASSVERGDTEAFF. CDR3 DNA sequence: TGTGCCAGCAGCGTAGAGAGGGGGGACACTGAAGCTTTCTTT.

The chain links TRBV7-9 to TRBJ1-1; D remains unclear. V lost 1 base to trimming and J lost 5 bases, with 8 bases between them. The CDR3 consists of 13 residues. Germline assignment: CDR1 SEHNR and CDR2 FQNEAQ (reference sequence). The CDR3 sequence: CASSLGPDTEAFF. The CDR3 DNA sequence: TGTGCCAGCAGCTTAGGGCCAGATACTGAAGCTTTCTTT.

V gene TRBV5-4 combines with J gene TRBJ1-1; 7 bases agree with TRBD1. The junction had 11 bases not matched to a gene; V was cut back by 4 bases and J by 5 bases. CDR3 length: 15 amino acids. Per the germline V gene, CDR1 is SGHNT and CDR2 is YYREEE (reference sequence). In DNA form, the CDR3 reads TGTGCCAGCAGCCCCTGGACAGGCGTGATGACTGAAGCTTTCTTT. Its translation: CASSPWTGVMTEAFF.

The J gene is TRBJ1-5, the V gene TRBV19; weak D call: TRBD1 (5 bases). The germline V gene has CDR1 LNHDA and CDR2 SQIVND (reference sequence). V shed 3 bases and J shed 6 bases, with 9 bases lying between them. The CDR3 has 13 residues. CDR3 sequence (DNA): TGTGCCAGTAGTATCAAAGACAGTCAGCCCCAGCATTTT. It specifies CASSIKDSQPQHF. Drawing the rest from reference TRBV19 and TRBJ1-5, the complete variable domain is DGGITQSPKYLFRKEGQNVTLSCEQNLNHDAMYWYRQDPGQGLRLIYYSQIVNDFQKGDIAEGYSVSREKKESFPLTVTSAQKNPTAFYLCASSIKDSQPQHFGDGTRLSIL.

The sample holds a few counts of this clone. This chain links TRBV11-2 with TRBJ2-7, with a weak D call TRBD1 (5 bases). This CDR3 is built from 14 residues. Deletions cut 4 bases from V and 2 bases from J, with 12 bases between. Germline assignment: CDR1 SGHAT and CDR2 FQNNGV. Here the CDR3 reads CASSSPWTTYEQYF. The CDR3 DNA reads TGTGCCAGCAGCTCACCGTGGACAACCTACGAGCAGTACTTC.

V is TRBV7-2 and J is TRBJ1-5, with D possibly being TRBD1 (6 bases). Germline lookup yields CDR1 SGHTA and CDR2 FQGNSA. With 2 bases removed from V and 6 bases from J, the gap between germline ends came to 14 bases. This CDR3 spans 15 amino acids. CDR3 sequence: CASSLLSGDGQPQHF. The CDR3 DNA is TGTGCCAGCAGCTTATTATCAGGGGACGGTCAGCCCCAGCATTTT.

This clone was detected only once. The chain carries TRBV19 and TRBJ1-1; TRBD1 agrees at 8 bases. The germline gives CDR1 LNHDA, CDR2 SQIVND (reference sequence). V was clipped by 1 base and J by 12 bases; unmatched bases: 7. This CDR3 comprises 13 residues. The CDR3 loop reads CASSIAPGGETFF. CDR3 nucleotide sequence: TGTGCCAGTAGTATAGCACCAGGGGGCGAGACTTTCTTT.

The chain links TRBV5-1 to TRBJ2-7; the match to TRBD1 covers 9 bases. V dropped 3 bases and J dropped 4; count of bases not matched to a gene: 5. Germline V gives CDR1 SGHRS, CDR2 YFSETQ. CDR3 length: 14 residues. In nucleotides, the CDR3 is TGCGCCAGCAGCTCACCCGGACAGGGGTACGAGCAGTACTTC. Its translation is CASSSPGQGYEQYF.

The V call is TRBV2, the J call TRBJ2-7, with D possibly TRBD2 on 5 matching bases. This CDR3 contains 13 residues. Looked up from germline, CDR1 is SNHLY and CDR2 is FYNNEI. V dropped 10 bases and J dropped 6 bases, with 19 bases sitting between them. In nucleotides, the CDR3 is TGTGCCACCCACGGACCTTATGCGGGCGAGCAGTACTTC. This encodes CATHGPYAGEQYF.

Here the CDR3 reads CASSDFQGSGNEQFF. DNA for the CDR3: TGTGCCAGCAGTGACTTTCAGGGCTCTGGGAATGAGCAGTTCTTC. This chain connects TRBV2 to TRBJ2-1, with a weak D call TRBD1 (5 bases). The germline V and J ends were trimmed by 3 bases and 7 bases, with 16 bases remaining between them. Per the germline V gene, CDR1 is SNHLY and CDR2 is FYNNEI. The CDR3 has 15 amino acids.

Only one count was recorded for this clone. This chain joins TRBV9 and TRBJ1-1; 7 bases align to TRBD1. The J segment lost 3 bases and the V segment lost 4 bases, leaving 9 bases of the junction unmatched. The CDR3 covers 15 residues. CDR1 and CDR2 (germline): SGDLS, YYNGEE. CDR3 region: CASSPKTGWDTEAFF. CDR3 coding DNA: TGTGCCAGCAGCCCGAAGACAGGGTGGGACACTGAAGCTTTCTTT.

This chain uses TRBV6-5 with TRBJ1-1; unclear D gene. V lost 2 bases and J 5 bases, leaving 15 bases between the germline ends. This CDR3 has 15 residues. From germline, CDR1 is MNHEY and CDR2 SVGAGI. The CDR3 here is CASSYKADSWTEAFF. The CDR3 DNA reads as TGTGCCAGCAGTTACAAGGCTGACTCCTGGACTGAAGCTTTCTTT.

The gene calls are TRBV6-4 and TRBJ1-1, with D unresolved. CDR1 MRHNA and CDR2 SNTAGT come from the germline V gene. The CDR3 is 13 amino acids. V was clipped by 6 bases and J by 1 base, with 9 bases between them. The CDR3 sequence: CASRLQENTEAFF. The CDR3 DNA reads as TGTGCCAGCAGACTCCAGGAGAACACTGAAGCTTTCTTT.

The chain couples TRBV25-1 to TRBJ2-7, with D perhaps matching TRBD1 or TRBD2 (5 bases each). The CDR3 extends over 12 amino acids. Trimming shortened V by 6 bases and J by 2 bases, and 8 bases separated the two germline ends. Per germline, CDR1 MGHDK and CDR2 SYGVNS. CDR3 coding DNA: TGTGCCAGCAGCGTGGGGGCCTACGAGCAGTACTTC. Encoded protein: CASSVGAYEQYF.

The chain combines TRBV6-5 with TRBJ2-7, with D possibly matching TRBD1 (6 bases). The V end was cut by 5 bases, the J end by 0 bases, with 14 bases between. The germline CDR1 and CDR2 sequences are MNHEY and SVGAGI. This CDR3 is built from 15 residues. DNA of the CDR3: TGTGCCAGCAGTACACAGGGACCCTTCTCCTACGAGCAGTACTTC. Residues: CASSTQGPFSYEQYF.

CDR3: CASSTGTLNTEAFF. The CDR3 nucleotides are TGTGCCAGCAGCACAGGGACATTGAACACTGAAGCTTTCTTT. The V gene is TRBV5-4, the J gene TRBJ1-1; D might be TRBD1 (6 bases). Germline V gene lookup returns CDR1 SGHNT and CDR2 YYREEE (reference sequence). The CDR3 covers 14 residues. Trimming shortened V by 4 bases and J by 0 bases, and 10 bases separated the two germline ends.

V and J are TRBV11-2 and TRBJ2-1; 7 bases map to TRBD1. Germline V lookup: CDR1 SGHAT, CDR2 FQNNGV. J lost 3 bases, V lost 0 bases, and 2 bases had no gene match. This CDR3 has 15 amino acids. CDR3 sequence: CASSLEQGIYNEQFF. CDR3 coding DNA: TGTGCCAGCAGCTTAGAACAGGGGATCTACAATGAGCAGTTCTTC.